The entry below gives a single TCR beta chain sequence along with its context. Its antigen is unknown. This record belongs to a study of breast tumors, draining lymph nodes, adjacent tissues. Whole-study findings and limits: Compared with lymph nodes, tumors were less diverse; compared with nontumor tissue, more.

TCRdb used MiXCR to reprocess the multiplex PCR reads, holding one entry per CDR3 protein. Here the sample spans 25,000 or so distinct CDR3 sequences, approximately 70% being singletons. This CDR3 has 13 amino acids. Germline V lookup: CDR1 MNHEY, CDR2 SMNVEV (reference sequence). V lost 6 bases and J 10 bases, leaving 16 bases between the germline ends. The clonotype was recovered from a female donor with breast cancer. Some clones in this sample may be carry-over from other donors' samples. The chain couples TRBV27 to TRBJ2-1; the D gene could be TRBD1 or TRBD2 (6 bases each). Sequenced sample: tumor-adjacent breast tissue. This CDR3 reads CASSPWGAGEQFF. Here the CDR3 DNA reads TGTGCCAGCAGCCCCTGGGGGGCAGGCGAGCAGTTCTTC.